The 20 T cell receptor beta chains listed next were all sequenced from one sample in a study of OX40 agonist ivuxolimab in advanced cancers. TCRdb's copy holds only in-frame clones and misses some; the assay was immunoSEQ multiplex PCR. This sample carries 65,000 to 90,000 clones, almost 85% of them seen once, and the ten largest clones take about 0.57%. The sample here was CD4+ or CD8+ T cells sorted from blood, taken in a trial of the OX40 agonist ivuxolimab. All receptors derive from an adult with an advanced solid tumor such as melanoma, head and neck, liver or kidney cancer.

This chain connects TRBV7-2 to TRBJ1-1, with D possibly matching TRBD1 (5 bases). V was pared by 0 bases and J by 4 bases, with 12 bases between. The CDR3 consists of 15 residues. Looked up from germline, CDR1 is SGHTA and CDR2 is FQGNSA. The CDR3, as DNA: TGTGCCAGCAGCTTAGCCCCAACAGGAGTCACTGAAGCTTTCTTT. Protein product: CASSLAPTGVTEAFF.

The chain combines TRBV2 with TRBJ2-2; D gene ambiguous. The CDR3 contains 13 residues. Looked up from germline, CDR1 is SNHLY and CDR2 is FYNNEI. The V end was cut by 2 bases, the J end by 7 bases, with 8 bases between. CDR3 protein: CASSESRVGELFF. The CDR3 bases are TGTGCCAGCAGTGAATCAAGGGTCGGGGAGCTGTTTTTT.

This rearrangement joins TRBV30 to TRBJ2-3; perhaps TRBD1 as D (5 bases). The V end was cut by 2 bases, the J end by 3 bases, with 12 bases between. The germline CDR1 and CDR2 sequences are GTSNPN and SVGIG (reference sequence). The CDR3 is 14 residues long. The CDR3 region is CAWSIYSGTDTQYF. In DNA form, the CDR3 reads TGTGCCTGGAGTATCTACTCAGGGACAGATACGCAGTATTTT.

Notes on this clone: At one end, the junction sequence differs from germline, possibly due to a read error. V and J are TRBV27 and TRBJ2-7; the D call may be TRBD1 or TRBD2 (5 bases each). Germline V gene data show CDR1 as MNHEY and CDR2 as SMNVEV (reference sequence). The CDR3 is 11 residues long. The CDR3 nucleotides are TGTGCCAGCAACCGGGGCCCTTCTTGGCACTTC. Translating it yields CASNRGPSWHF.

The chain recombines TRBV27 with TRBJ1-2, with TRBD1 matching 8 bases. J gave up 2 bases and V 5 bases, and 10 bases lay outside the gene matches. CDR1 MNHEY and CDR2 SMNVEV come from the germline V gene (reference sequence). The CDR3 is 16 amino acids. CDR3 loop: CASSANQRTGNYGYTF. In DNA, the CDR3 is TGTGCCAGCAGTGCCAACCAACGGACAGGGAACTATGGCTACACCTTC.

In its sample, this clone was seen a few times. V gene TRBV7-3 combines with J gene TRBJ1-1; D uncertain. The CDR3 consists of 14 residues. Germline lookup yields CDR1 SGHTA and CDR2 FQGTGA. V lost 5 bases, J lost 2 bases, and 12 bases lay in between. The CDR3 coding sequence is TGTGCCAGCAGCCCCCGGGGAGGCAACACTGAAGCTTTCTTT. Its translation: CASSPRGGNTEAFF.

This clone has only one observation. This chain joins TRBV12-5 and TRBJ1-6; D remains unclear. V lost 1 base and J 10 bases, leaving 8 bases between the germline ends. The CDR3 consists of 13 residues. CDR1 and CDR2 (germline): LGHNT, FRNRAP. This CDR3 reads CASGLGSLSPLHF. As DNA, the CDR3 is TGTGCTAGTGGTTTGGGATCCTTATCACCCCTCCACTTT.

This CDR3 is CASSQETGQGANTIYF. CDR3 coding DNA: TGCGCCAGCAGCCAGGAAACGGGACAGGGGGCCAACACCATATATTTT. This chain connects TRBV4-3 to TRBJ1-3; 12 bases map to TRBD1. CDR1 and CDR2 from the germline V gene are LGHNA and YSLEER. Germline trimming cut 3 bases from V and 7 bases from J; bases unmatched to any gene: 7. The CDR3 covers 16 residues.

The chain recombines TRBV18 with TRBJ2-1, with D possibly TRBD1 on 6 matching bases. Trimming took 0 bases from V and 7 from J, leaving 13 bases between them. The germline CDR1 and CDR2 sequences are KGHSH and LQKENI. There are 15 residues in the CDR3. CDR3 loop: CASSPPAQGRNEQFF. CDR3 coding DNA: TGTGCCAGCTCACCACCAGCACAGGGAAGGAATGAGCAGTTCTTC.

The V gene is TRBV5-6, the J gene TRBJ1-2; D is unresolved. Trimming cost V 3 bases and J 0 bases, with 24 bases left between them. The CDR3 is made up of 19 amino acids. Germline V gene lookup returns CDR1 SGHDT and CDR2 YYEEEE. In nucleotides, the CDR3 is TGTGCCAGCAGCTCGGCGGGCGGAACCCACGAATTAGCTAACTATGGCTACACCTTC. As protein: CASSSAGGTHELANYGYTF.

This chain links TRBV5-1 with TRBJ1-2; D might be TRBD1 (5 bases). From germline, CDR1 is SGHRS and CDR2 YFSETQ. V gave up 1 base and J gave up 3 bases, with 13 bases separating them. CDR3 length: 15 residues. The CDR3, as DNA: TGCGCCAGCAGCTTGAATGAAGGGGCGGACTATGGCTACACCTTC. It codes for CASSLNEGADYGYTF.

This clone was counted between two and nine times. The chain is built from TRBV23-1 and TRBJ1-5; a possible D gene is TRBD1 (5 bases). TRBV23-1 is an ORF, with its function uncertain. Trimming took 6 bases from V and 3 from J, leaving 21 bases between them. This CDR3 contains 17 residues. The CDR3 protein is CASSHTLPRDHNQPQHF. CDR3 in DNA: TGCGCCAGCAGCCATACACTCCCTCGGGACCACAATCAGCCCCAGCATTTT.

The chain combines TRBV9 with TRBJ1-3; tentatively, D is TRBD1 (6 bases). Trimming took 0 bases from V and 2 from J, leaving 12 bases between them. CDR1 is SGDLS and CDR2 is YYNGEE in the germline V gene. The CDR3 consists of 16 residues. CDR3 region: CASSVGTGSTGNTIYF. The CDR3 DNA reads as TGTGCCAGCAGCGTAGGAACAGGGAGCACTGGAAACACCATATATTTT.

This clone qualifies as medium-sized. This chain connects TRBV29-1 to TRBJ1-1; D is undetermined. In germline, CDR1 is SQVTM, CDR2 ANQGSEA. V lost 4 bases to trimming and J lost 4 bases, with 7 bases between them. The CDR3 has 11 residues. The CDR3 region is CSVGQATEAFF. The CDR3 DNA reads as TGCAGCGTTGGACAAGCCACTGAAGCTTTCTTT.

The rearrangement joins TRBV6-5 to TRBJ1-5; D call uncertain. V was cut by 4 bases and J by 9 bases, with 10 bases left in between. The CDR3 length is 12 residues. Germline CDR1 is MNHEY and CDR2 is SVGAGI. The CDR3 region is CASSSYTGPQHF. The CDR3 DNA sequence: TGTGCCAGCAGTTCCTATACTGGGCCCCAGCATTTT.

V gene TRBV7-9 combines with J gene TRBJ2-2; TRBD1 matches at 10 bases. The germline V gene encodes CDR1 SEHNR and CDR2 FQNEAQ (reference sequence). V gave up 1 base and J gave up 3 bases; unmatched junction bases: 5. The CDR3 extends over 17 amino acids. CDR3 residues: CASSLGVGQGDTGELFF. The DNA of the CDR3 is TGTGCCAGCAGCTTAGGGGTCGGACAGGGGGACACCGGGGAGCTGTTTTTT.

This CDR3 reads CASSHLAGGGTDTQYF. The CDR3 DNA reads as TGTGCCAGCAGTCACCTAGCGGGGGGCGGGACAGATACGCAGTATTTT. The V gene is TRBV27, the J gene TRBJ2-3; 11 bases fit TRBD2. Germline loops: CDR1 MNHEY, CDR2 SMNVEV (reference sequence). This CDR3 contains 16 residues. With V trimmed by 5 bases and J by 3 bases, 7 bases remained unmatched.

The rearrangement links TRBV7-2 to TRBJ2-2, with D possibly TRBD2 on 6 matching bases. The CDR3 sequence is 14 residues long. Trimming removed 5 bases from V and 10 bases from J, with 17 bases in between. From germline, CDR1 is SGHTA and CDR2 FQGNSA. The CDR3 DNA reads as TGTGCCAGCAGCCTCACCCCCGGCGGGGCGGAGCTGTTTTTT. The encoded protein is CASSLTPGGAELFF.

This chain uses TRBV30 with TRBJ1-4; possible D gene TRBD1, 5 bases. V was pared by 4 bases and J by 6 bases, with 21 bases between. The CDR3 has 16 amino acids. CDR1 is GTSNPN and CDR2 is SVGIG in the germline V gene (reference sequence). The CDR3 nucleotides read TGTGCCTGGACTCCCCAAGACGGCAGGGAGGATGAAAAACTGTTTTTT. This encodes CAWTPQDGREDEKLFF. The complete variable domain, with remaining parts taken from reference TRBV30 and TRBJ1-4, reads SQTIHQWPATLVQPVGSPLSLECTVEGTSNPNLYWYRQAAGRGLQLLFYSVGIGQISSEVPQNLSASRPQDRQFILSSKKLLLSDSGFYLCAWTPQDGREDEKLFFGSGTQLSVL.

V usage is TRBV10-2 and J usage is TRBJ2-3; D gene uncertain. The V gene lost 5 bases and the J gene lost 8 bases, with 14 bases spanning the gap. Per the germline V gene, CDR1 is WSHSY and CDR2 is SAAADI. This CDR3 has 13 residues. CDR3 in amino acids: CASSLSRFGTQYF. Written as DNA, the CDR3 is TGCGCCAGCAGTCTCAGTAGGTTTGGTACGCAGTATTTT.